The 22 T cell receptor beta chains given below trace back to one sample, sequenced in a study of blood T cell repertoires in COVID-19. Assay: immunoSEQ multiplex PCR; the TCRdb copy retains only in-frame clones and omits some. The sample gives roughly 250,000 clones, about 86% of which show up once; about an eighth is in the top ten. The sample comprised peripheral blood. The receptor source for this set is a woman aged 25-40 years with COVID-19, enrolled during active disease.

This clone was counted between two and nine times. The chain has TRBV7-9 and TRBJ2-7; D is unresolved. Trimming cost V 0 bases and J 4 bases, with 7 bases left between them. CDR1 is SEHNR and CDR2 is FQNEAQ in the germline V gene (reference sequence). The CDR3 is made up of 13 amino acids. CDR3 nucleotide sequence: TGTGCCAGCAGCTTAGCGCACGGGTACGAGCAGTACTTC. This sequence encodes CASSLAHGYEQYF.

The CDR3 here is CASSLRGIGPEAFF. The CDR3, as DNA: TGCGCCAGCAGCTTAAGGGGAATTGGACCTGAAGCTTTCTTT. The rearrangement uses TRBV5-1 and TRBJ1-1; a possible D gene is TRBD1 (5 bases). This CDR3 is built from 14 residues. Between the trimmed V and J ends, which lost 2 bases and 6 bases, there was a span of 14 bases. Germline V gives CDR1 SGHRS, CDR2 YFSETQ.

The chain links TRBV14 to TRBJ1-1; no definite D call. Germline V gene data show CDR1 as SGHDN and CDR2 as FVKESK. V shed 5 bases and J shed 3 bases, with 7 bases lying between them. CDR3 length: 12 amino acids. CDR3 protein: CASSAWHTEAFF. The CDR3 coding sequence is TGTGCCAGCAGCGCTTGGCACACTGAAGCTTTCTTT. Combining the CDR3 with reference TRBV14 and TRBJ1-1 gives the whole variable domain EAGVTQFPSHSVIEKGQTVTLRCDPISGHDNLYWYRRVMGKEIKFLLHFVKESKQDESGMPNNRFLAERTGGTYSTLKVQPAELEDSGVYFCASSAWHTEAFFGQGTRLTVV.

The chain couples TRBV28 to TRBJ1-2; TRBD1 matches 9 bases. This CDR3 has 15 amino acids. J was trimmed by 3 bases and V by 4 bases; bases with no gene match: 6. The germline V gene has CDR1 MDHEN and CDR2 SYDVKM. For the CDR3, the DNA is TGTGCCAGCAGTTCCCTTGGGACAGGGCACTATGGCTACACCTTC. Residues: CASSSLGTGHYGYTF.

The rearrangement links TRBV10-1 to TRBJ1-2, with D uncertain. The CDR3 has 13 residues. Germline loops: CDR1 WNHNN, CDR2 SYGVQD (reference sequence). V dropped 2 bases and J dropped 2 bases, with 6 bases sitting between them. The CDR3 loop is CASSENGNYGYTF. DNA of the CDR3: TGCGCCAGCAGTGAGAACGGGAACTATGGCTACACCTTC.

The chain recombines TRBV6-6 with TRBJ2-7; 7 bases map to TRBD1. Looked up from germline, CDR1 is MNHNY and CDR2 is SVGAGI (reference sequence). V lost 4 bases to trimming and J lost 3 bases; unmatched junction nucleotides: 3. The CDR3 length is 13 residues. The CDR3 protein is CASSWDRGYEQYF. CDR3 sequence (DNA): TGTGCCAGCAGTTGGGACAGAGGCTACGAGCAGTACTTC.

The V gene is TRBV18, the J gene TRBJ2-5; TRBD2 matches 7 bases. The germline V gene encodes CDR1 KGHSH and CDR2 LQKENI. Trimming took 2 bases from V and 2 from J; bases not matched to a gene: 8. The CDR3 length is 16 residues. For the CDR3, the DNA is TGTGCCAGCTCACCATCATTGACTAGCCCTCAAGAGACCCAGTACTTC. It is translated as CASSPSLTSPQETQYF.

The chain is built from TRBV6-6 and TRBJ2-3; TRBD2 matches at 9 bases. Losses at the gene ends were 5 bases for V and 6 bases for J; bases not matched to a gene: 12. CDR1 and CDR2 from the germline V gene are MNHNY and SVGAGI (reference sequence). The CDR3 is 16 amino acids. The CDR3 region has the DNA TGTGCCAGCAGTCCCGTAGGCGGGGGGGCTTTTGATACGCAGTATTTT. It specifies CASSPVGGGAFDTQYF.

The chain's CDR3 is CASSLVTGGSETQYF. CDR3 sequence (DNA): TGTGCCAGCAGCTTAGTTACGGGGGGGTCAGAGACCCAGTACTTC. J is TRBJ2-5 and V is TRBV11-2; the match to TRBD2 covers 8 bases. CDR1 is SGHAT, CDR2 FQNNGV, per germline. CDR3 length: 15 amino acids. V shed 1 base and J 4 bases; nucleotides not matched to a gene: 5.

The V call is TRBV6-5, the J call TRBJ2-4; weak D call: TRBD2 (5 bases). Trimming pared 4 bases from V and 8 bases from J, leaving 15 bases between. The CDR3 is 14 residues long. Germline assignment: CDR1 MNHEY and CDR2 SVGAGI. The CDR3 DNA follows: TGTGCCAGCAGTTCACTCTGGGCGGGCGACATTCAGTACTTC. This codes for CASSSLWAGDIQYF.

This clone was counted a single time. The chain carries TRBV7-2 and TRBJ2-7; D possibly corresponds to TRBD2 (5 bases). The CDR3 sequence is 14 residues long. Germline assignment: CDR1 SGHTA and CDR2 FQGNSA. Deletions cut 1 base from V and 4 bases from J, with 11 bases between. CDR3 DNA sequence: TGTGCCAGCAGCTTAGGGACTGTTTGGTACGAGCAGTACTTC. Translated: CASSLGTVWYEQYF.

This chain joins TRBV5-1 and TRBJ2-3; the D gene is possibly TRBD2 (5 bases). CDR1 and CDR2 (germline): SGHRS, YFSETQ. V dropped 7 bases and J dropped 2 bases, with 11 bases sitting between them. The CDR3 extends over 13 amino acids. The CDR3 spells CASGRDTTDTQYF. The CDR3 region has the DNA TGCGCCAGCGGCCGGGATACCACAGATACGCAGTATTTT.

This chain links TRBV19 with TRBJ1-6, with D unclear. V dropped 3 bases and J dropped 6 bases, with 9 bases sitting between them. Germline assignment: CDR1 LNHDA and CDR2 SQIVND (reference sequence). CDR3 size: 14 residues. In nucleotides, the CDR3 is TGTGCCAGTAGTATCCGGAGCTTTAATTCACCCCTCCACTTT. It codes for CASSIRSFNSPLHF.

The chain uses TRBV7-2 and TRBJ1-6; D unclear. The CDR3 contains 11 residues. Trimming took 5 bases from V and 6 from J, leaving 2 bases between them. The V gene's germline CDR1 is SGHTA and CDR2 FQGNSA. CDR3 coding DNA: TGTGCCAGCAGCCGTAATTCACCCCTCCACTTT. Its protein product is CASSRNSPLHF.

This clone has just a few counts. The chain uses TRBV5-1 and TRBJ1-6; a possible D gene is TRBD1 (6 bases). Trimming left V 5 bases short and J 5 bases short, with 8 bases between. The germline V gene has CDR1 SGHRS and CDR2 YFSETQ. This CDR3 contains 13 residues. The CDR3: CASSNRDNSPLHF. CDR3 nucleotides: TGCGCCAGCAGTAACAGGGATAATTCACCCCTCCACTTT.

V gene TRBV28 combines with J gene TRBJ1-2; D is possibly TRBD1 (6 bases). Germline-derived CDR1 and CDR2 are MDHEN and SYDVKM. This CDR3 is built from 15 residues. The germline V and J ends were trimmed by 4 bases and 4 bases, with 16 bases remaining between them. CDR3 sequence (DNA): TGTGCCAGCAGTTCTACGCGGGGGGCGAGCTATGGCTACACCTTC. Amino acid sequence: CASSSTRGASYGYTF.

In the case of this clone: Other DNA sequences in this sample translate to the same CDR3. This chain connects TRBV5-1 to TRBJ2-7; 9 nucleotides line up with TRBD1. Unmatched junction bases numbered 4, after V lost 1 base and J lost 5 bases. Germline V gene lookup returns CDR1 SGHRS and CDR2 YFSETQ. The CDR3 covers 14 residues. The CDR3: CASSLRTGEDEQYF. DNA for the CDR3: TGCGCCAGCAGCTTGAGGACAGGGGAGGACGAGCAGTACTTC.

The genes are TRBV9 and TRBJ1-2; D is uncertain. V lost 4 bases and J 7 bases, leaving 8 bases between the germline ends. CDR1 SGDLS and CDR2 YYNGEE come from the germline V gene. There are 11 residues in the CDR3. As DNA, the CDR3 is TGTGCCAGCAGCCCCCTTTCTGGCTACACCTTC. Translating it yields CASSPLSGYTF.

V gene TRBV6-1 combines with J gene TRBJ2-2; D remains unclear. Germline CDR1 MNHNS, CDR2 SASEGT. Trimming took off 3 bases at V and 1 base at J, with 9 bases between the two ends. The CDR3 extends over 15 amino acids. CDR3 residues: CASSEAVLNTGELFF. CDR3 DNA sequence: TGTGCCAGCAGTGAGGCGGTGTTGAACACCGGGGAGCTGTTTTTT.

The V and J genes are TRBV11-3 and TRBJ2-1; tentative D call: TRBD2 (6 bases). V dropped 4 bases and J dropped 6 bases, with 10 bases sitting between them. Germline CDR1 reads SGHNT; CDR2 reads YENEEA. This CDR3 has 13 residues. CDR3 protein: CASSSPTSNEQFF. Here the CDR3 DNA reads TGTGCCAGCAGCTCCCCGACTAGCAATGAGCAGTTCTTC.

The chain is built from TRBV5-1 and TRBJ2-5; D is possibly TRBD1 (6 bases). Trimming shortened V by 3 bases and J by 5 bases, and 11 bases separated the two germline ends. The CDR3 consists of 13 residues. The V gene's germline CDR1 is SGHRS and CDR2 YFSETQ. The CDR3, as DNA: TGCGCCAGCAGCTACAGTAGGGGGGAGACCCAGTACTTC. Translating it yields CASSYSRGETQYF.

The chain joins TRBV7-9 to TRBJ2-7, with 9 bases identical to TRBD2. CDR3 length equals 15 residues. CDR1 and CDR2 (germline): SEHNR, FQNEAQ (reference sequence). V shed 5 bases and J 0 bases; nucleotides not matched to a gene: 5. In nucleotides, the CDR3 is TGTGCCAGCAGCCGTTGGACTAGCGCCTCCTACGAGCAGTACTTC. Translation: CASSRWTSASYEQYF.